These 16 T cell receptor beta chains were sequenced from one sample in a study of T cells expressing NK-cell markers. TCRdb re-called the 5' RACE reads; one entry per CDR3 protein, DNA not given. This sample contains about 260,000 distinct CDR3 sequences. The specimen sequenced was blood T cells: a sorted CD56 or NKG2C T cell subset, CD4+ or CD8+ T cells, or bulk PBMC T cells (not recorded which). Receptors originate from a man aged 18 to 35 in good health.

J is TRBJ2-2 and V is TRBV29-1; there is no DNA to check the TCRdb D call of TRBD2. The CDR3 covers 15 residues. CDR1 is SQVTM and CDR2 is ANQGSEA in the germline V gene. The CDR3 region is CSVAAGGPGTGELFF.

The J gene is TRBJ2-7, the V gene TRBV12-3 or TRBV12-4; as DNA is missing, the TRBD1 call by TCRdb cannot be tested. The CDR3 contains 13 residues. The CDR3 sequence is CAIRDSPSYEQYF.

J is TRBJ2-3 and V is TRBV6-1; TCRdb proposes TRBD2, but this gene call is untestable without DNA. The CDR3 has 12 residues. From germline, CDR1 is MNHNS and CDR2 SASEGT. The CDR3 loop is CATEAGSDTQYF.

The rearrangement links TRBV24-1 to TRBJ2-1. The CDR3 is 15 amino acids. Germline V gene sequence: CDR1 KGHDR, CDR2 SFDVKD. CDR3 loop: CATSAWTGPNNEQFF.

The CDR3 loop is CASSGGLAIRYEQYF. V and J are TRBV6-1 and TRBJ2-7; the TCRdb D gene call, TRBD2, has no DNA to confirm it. Germline V CDR1 and CDR2: MNHNS, SASEGT. This CDR3 is 15 amino acids long.

The chain employs TRBV12-3 or TRBV12-4 and TRBJ2-2. The CDR3 totals 15 residues. CDR3 amino acids: CASSLTHPGSGELFF.

The chain combines TRBV7-9 with TRBJ2-2; TCRdb returns TRBD1, unconfirmable since there is no DNA. Germline CDR1 and CDR2: SEHNR and FQNEAQ (reference sequence). The CDR3 loop spans 16 amino acids. The CDR3 sequence: CASSPTGAGSTGELFF.

The chain links TRBV30 to TRBJ2-1; as DNA is missing, the TRBD1 call by TCRdb cannot be tested. CDR1 GTSNPN and CDR2 SVGIG come from the germline V gene (reference sequence). This CDR3 has 15 residues. The CDR3 here is CAWSRRRTGEPEQFF.

The chain links TRBV19 to TRBJ2-1; TCRdb names TRBD1, which stays unverified in the absence of DNA. The V gene's germline CDR1 is LNHDA and CDR2 SQIVND (reference sequence). This CDR3 region has 15 residues. The CDR3 region is CASSIWDRGDNEQFF.

The genes are TRBV7-2 and TRBJ2-2. This CDR3 is 15 amino acids long. CDR1 and CDR2 from the germline V gene are SGHTA and FQGNSA. This CDR3 is CASSLEAGNTGELFF.

This chain connects TRBV10-3 to TRBJ2-7; without DNA, the TCRdb call of TRBD1 cannot be checked. CDR1 ENHRY and CDR2 SYGVKD come from the germline V gene. The CDR3 totals 15 residues. CDR3 amino acids: CAISESPGQSYEQYF.

V is TRBV7-2 and J is TRBJ2-5; the TCRdb call, TRBD2, lacks DNA for checking. This CDR3 contains 15 residues. CDR1 SGHTA and CDR2 FQGNSA come from the germline V gene. CDR3 in amino acids: CASSLAGRAQETQYF.

The rearrangement uses TRBV20-1 and TRBJ2-5; the D gene TCRdb calls, TRBD2, cannot be checked with no DNA. Germline values: CDR1 DFQATT, CDR2 SNEGSKA (reference sequence). The CDR3 is 15 residues long. CDR3 sequence: CSASPLGGPGETQYF.

The chain carries TRBV20-1 and TRBJ2-3; TCRdb selects TRBD2, and the lack of DNA leaves this call unchecked. Germline CDR1 and CDR2: DFQATT and SNEGSKA (reference sequence). The CDR3 runs to 15 residues. CDR3 region: CSARGTSELLDTQYF.

V and J are TRBV20-1 and TRBJ2-2; TCRdb reports TRBD1, a call that lacks DNA to check it against. Germline V gene data show CDR1 as DFQATT and CDR2 as SNEGSKA (reference sequence). This CDR3 is built from 13 residues. The CDR3 here is CSASPGRTGELFF.

This chain connects TRBV18 to TRBJ2-3; the TCRdb D gene call, TRBD1, has no DNA to confirm it. The germline V gene encodes CDR1 KGHSH and CDR2 LQKENI. The CDR3 has 13 amino acids. The CDR3: CASARGLGDTQYF. Variable domain in full (rest from reference TRBV18 and TRBJ2-3): NAGVMQNPRHLVRRRGQEARLRCSPMKGHSHVYWYRQLPEEGLKFMVYLQKENIIDESGMPKERFSAEFPKEGPSILRIQQVVRGDSAAYFCASARGLGDTQYFGPGTRLTVL.